This TCR beta chain stems from a study of shared clonotypes between healthy human individuals. General study points: The represented genetic and exposure-history diversity was limited by the small number of donors.

A note on this clone: Its antigen is undetermined. Other DNA sequences within the sample encode an identical CDR3.

The CDR3 runs 12 residues. Germline CDR1 GTSNPN, CDR2 SVGIG (reference sequence). The V end was cut by 2 bases, the J end by 1 base, with 5 bases between. Profiling relied on immunoSEQ multiplex PCR, and the TCRdb table lists in-frame clones only, not all of them. The table records about 600,000 clones, around 78% of them present only once. V gene TRBV30 combines with J gene TRBJ1-1, with D hard to call. Sequenced: PBMCs. This clonotype originated in a woman aged 40 to 49 in good health. Some clones in this sample may be carry-over from other donors' samples. The CDR3 is CAWSRENTEAFF. Written as DNA, the CDR3 is TGTGCCTGGAGTAGGGAGAACACTGAAGCTTTCTTT. Based on the CDR3 plus reference TRBV30 and TRBJ1-1, the full variable domain is SQTIHQWPATLVQPVGSPLSLECTVEGTSNPNLYWYRQAAGRGLQLLFYSVGIGQISSEVPQNLSASRPQDRQFILSSKKLLLSDSGFYLCAWSRENTEAFFGQGTRLTVV.